This TCR beta chain was sequenced in a study of T cell responses to AZD1222 COVID-19 vaccine. TCRdb's copy holds only in-frame clones and misses some; the assay was immunoSEQ multiplex PCR. The data show roughly 120,000 clones, with approximately 88% seen just once and over 15% held by the top ten. Germline V gene lookup returns CDR1 MGHDK and CDR2 SYGVNS. The CDR3 consists of 11 residues. V lost 6 bases to trimming and J lost 6 bases, with 7 bases between them. Notes on the study in general: Unmutated variant regions are reportedly targeted by nearly half of spike-specific TCRs.

This clone is a singleton in its sample. Its target is unknown. The chain combines TRBV25-1 with TRBJ2-3, with D perhaps TRBD1 (6 bases). Sequencing used peripheral blood, obtained on day 0 of MenACWY control vaccination. The sequence was obtained from an adult in good health. DNA of the CDR3: TGTGCCAGCAGGAGGGGGGATACGCAGTATTTT. Residues: CASRRGDTQYF.